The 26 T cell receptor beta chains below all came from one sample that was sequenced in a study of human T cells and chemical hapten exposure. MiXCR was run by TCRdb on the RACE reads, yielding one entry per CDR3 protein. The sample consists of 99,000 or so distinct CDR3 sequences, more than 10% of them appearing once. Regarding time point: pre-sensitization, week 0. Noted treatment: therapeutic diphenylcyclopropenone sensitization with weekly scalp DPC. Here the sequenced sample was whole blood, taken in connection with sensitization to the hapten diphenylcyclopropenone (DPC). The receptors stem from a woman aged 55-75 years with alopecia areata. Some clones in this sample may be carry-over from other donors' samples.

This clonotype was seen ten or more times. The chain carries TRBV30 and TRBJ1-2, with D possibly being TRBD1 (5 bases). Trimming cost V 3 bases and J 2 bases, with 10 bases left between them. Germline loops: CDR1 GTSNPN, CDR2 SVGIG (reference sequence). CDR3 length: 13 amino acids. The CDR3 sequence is CAWSLQANYGYTF. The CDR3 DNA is TGTGCCTGGAGCTTACAGGCAAACTATGGCTACACCTTC.

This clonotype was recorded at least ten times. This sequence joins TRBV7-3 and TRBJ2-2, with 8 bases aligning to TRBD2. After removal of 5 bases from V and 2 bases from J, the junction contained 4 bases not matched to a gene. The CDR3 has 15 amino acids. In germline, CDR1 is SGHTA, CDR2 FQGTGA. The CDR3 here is CASSRGGSNTGELFF. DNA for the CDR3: TGTGCCAGCAGCCGCGGGGGGTCCAACACCGGGGAGCTGTTTTTT.

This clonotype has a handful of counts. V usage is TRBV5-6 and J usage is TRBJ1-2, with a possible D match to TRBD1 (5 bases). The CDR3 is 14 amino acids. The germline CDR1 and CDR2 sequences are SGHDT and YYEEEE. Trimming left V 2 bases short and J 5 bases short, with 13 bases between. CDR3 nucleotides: TGTGCCAGCAGCTTTCTAGAGGGGAAGTATGGCTACACCTTC. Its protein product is CASSFLEGKYGYTF.

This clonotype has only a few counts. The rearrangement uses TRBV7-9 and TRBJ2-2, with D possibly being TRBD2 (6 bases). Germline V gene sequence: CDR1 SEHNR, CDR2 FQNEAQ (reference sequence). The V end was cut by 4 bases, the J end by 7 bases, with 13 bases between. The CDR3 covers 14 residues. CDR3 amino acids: CASSSVGAGGELFF. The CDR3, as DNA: TGTGCCAGCAGCTCAGTTGGAGCGGGCGGGGAGCTGTTTTTT.

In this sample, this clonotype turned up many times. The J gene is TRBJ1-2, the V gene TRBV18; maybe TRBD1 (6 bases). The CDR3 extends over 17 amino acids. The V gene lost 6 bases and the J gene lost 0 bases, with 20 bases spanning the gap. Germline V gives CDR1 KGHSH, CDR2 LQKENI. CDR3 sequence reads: CASSGTGHETSNYGYTF. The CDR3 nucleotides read TGTGCCAGCTCCGGGACGGGACACGAGACATCTAACTATGGCTACACCTTC.

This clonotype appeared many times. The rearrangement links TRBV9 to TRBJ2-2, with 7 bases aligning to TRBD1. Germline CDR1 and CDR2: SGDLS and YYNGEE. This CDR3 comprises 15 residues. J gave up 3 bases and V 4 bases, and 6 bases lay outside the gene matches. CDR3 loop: CASSPGDRDTGELFF. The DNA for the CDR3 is TGTGCCAGCAGCCCCGGGGACAGAGACACCGGGGAGCTGTTTTTT.

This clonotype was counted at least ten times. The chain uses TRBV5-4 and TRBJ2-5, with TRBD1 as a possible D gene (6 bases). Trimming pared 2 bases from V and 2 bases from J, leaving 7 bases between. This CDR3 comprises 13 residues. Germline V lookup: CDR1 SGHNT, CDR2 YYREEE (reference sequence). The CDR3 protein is CASSFQGQETQYF. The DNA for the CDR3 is TGTGCCAGCAGCTTTCAGGGGCAAGAGACCCAGTACTTC.

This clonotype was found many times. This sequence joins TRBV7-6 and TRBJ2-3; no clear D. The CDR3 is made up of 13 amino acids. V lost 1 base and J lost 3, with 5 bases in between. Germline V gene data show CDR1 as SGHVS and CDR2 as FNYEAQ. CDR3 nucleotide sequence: TGTGCCAGCAGCTTAGGGTTGACAGATACGCAGTATTTT. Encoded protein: CASSLGLTDTQYF.

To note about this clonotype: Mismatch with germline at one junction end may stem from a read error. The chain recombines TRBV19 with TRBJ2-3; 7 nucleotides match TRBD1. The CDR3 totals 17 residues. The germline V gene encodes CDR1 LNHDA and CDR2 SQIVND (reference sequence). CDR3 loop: CACSYGATGVGTDTQYF. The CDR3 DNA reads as TGTGCCTGTAGCTATGGAGCCACAGGGGTCGGCACAGATACGCAGTATTTT.

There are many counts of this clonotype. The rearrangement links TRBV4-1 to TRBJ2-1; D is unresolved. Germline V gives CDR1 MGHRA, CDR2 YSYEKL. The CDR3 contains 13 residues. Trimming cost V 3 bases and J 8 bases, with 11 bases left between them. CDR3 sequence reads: CASSQLQVDEQFF. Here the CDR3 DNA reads TGCGCCAGCAGCCAGCTTCAAGTAGATGAGCAGTTCTTC.

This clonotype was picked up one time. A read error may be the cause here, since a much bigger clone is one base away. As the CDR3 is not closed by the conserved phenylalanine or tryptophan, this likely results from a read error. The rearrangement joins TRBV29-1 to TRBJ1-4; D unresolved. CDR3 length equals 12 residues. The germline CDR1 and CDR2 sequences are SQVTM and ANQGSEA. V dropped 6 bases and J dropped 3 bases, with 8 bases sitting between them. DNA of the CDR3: TGCAGCGTCGCCAGTTCTAATGAAAAACTGTTTTCT. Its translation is CSVASSNEKLFS.

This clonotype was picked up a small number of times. Here the CDR3 DNA reads TGCGCCAGCAGCTTGGTGGGGCGGAGCACAGATACGCAGTATTTT. Its translation is CASSLVGRSTDTQYF. The chain joins TRBV5-1 to TRBJ2-3, with a weak D call TRBD1 (5 bases). This CDR3 comprises 15 residues. The V gene's germline CDR1 is SGHRS and CDR2 YFSETQ. Deletions cut 0 bases from V and 0 bases from J, with 8 bases between.

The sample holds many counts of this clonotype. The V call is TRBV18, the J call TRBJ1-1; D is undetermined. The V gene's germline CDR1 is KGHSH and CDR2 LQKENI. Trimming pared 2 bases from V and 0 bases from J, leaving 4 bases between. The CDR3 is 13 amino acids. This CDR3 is CASSPYVNTEAFF. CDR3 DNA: TGTGCCAGCTCACCATACGTGAACACTGAAGCTTTCTTT.

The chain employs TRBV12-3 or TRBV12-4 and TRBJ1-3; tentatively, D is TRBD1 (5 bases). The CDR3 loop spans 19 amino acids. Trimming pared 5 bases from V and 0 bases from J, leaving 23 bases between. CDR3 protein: CASSTPLGRRGTSGNTIYF. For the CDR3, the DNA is TGTGCCAGCAGTACCCCCTTGGGGAGGCGGGGGACCTCTGGAAACACCATATATTTT.

The CDR3 nucleotides are TGCGCCAGCAGAAGAGAGCAGGGAGATGGGAAAAACATTCAGTACTTC. Protein: CASRREQGDGKNIQYF. This chain uses TRBV5-1 with TRBJ2-4; tentatively, D is TRBD1 or TRBD2 (5 bases each). The CDR3 extends over 16 amino acids. In germline, CDR1 is SGHRS, CDR2 YFSETQ. The V and J ends lost 5 bases and 4 bases respectively, with 19 bases between them. Combining the CDR3 with reference TRBV5-1 and TRBJ2-4 gives the whole variable domain KAGVTQTPRYLIKTRGQQVTLSCSPISGHRSVSWYQQTPGQGLQFLFEYFSETQRNKGNFPGRFSGRQFSNSRSEMNVSTLELGDSALYLCASRREQGDGKNIQYFGAGTRLSVL.

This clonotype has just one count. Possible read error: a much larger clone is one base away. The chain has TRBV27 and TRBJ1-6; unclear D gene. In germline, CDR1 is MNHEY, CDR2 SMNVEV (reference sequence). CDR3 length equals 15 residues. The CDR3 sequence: CASSLTPGYNTPLHF. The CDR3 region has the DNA TGTGCCAGCAGTTTAACGCCCGGCTATAATACACCCCTCCACTTT.

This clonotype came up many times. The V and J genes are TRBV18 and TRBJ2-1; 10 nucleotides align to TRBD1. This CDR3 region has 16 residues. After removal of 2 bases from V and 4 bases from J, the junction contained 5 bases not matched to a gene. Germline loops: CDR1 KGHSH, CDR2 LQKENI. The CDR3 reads CASSPGPGQGYNEQFF. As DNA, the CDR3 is TGTGCCAGCTCACCAGGTCCGGGACAGGGGTACAATGAGCAGTTCTTC.

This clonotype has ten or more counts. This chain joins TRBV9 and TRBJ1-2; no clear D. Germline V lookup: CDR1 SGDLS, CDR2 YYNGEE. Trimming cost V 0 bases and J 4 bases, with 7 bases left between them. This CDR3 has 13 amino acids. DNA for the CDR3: TGTGCCAGCAGCGTAGACAGCACCTATGGCTACACCTTC. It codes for CASSVDSTYGYTF.

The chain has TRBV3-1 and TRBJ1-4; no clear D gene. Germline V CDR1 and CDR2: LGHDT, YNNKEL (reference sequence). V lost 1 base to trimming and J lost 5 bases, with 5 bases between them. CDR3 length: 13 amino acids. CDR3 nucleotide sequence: TGTGCCAGCAGCCAAGTCCTCAATGAAAAACTGTTTTTT. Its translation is CASSQVLNEKLFF.

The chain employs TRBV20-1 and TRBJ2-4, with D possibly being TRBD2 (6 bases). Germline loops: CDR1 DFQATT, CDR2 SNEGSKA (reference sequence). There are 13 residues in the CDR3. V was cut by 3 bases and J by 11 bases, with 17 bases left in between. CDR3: CSASETTGTFQYF. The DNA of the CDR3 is TGCAGTGCTAGTGAAACTACCGGGACTTTTCAGTACTTC.

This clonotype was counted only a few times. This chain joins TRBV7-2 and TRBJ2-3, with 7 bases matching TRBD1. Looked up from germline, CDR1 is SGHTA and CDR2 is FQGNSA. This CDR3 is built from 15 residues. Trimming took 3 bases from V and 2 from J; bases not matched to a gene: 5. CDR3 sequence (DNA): TGTGCCAGCAGCTTTCAGACAGGGAACACAGATACGCAGTATTTT. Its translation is CASSFQTGNTDTQYF.

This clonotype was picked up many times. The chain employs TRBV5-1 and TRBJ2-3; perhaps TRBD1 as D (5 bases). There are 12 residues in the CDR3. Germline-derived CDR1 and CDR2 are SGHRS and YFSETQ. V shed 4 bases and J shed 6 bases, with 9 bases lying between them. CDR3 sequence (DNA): TGCGCCAGCAGCCAACCAGGGGATACGCAGTATTTT. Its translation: CASSQPGDTQYF.

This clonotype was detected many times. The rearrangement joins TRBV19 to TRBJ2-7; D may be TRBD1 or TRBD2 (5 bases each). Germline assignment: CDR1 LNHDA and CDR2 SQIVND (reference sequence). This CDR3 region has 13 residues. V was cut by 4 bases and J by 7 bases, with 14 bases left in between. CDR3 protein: CASSTRVGGEQYF. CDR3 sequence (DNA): TGTGCCAGTAGTACCCGAGTTGGGGGTGAGCAGTACTTC.

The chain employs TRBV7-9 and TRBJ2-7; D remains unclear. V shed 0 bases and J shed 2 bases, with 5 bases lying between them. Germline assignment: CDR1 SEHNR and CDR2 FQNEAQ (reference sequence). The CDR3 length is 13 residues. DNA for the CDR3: TGTGCCAGCAGCTTAGCTGGCACCTACGAGCAGTACTTC. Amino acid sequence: CASSLAGTYEQYF.

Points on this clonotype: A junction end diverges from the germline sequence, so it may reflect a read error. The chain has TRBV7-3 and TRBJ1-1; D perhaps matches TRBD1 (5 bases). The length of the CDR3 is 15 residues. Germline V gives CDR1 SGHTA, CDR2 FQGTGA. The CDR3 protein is CVSTPNTHRGTEAFF. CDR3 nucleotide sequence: TGTGTCAGCACCCCGAATACCCATAGGGGCACTGAAGCTTTCTTT.

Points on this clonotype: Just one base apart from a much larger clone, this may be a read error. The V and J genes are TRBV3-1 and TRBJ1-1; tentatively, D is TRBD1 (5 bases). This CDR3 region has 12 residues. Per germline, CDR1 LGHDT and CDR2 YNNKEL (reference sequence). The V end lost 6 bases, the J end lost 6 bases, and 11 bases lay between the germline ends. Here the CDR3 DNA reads TGTGCCAGCAGGGTAGTGGGGGCTGAAGCTTTCTTT. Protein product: CASRVVGAEAFF.